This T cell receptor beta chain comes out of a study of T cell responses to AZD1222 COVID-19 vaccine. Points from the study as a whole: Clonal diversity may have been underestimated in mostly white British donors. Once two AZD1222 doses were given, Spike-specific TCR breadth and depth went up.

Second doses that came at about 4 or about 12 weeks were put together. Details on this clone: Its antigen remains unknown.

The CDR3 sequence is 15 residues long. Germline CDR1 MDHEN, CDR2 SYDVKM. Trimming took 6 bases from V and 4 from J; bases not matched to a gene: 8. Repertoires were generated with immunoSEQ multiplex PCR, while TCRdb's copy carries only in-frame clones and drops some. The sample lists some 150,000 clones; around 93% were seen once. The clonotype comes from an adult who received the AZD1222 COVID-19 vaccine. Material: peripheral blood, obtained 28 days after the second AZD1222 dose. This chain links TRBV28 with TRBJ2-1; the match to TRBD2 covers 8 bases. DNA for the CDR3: TGTGCCAGCAGACTAAGCGGGAGCACGTACAATGAGCAGTTCTTC. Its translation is CASRLSGSTYNEQFF.